This section outlines one T cell receptor beta chain sequence together with its context. Its antigen is not identified. An end of the junction does not agree with germline; a read error may underlie this. Unsorted whole blood supplied the blood RNA, and germline DNA was isolated too. This specimen comes from a study of tumor-infiltrating lymphocytes in primary liver carcinoma. With a constant-region primer, TCR beta cDNA was made from approximately 500 ng of total RNA. ARM-PCR, slightly modified, supplied the TCR beta libraries through three nested multiplex PCR rounds. The first two PCR rounds used TRBV1-TRBV30 primers with a Cbeta primer, about 9 cycles each. TCRdb redid the calling of the multiplex PCR reads with MiXCR, one entry per CDR3 protein. The sample has over 250,000 distinct CDR3 sequences, roughly 60% seen once. The CDR3 runs to 11 residues. Looked up from germline, CDR1 is SGHNT and CDR2 is YYREEE (reference sequence).

Whole-study results and caveats: Lower overlap was observed for tumor-adjacent and tumor-blood pairs relative to tumor region pairs.

This chain links TRBV5-4 with TRBJ2-7; unclear D gene. This clonotype was obtained from a woman aged 25 to 39 with primary liver carcinoma and hepatitis B virus infection. The material sequenced was peripheral blood. CDR3 coding DNA: TGTGCCAGTAGCCCCGGTGGCGAGCACTACTTC. This codes for CASSPGGEHYF.